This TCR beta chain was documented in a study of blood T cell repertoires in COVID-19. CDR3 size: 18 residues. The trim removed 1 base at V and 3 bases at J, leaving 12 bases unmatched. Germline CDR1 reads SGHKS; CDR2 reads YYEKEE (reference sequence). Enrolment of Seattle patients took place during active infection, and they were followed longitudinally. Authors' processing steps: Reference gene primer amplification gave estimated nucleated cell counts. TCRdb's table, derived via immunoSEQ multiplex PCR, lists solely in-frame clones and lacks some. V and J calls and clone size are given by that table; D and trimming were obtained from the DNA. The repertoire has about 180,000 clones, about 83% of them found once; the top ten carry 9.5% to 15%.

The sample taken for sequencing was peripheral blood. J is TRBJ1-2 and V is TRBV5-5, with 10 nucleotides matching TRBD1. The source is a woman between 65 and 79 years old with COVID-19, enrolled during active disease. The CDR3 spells CASSLLGQGLGTDYGYTF. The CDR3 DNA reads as TGTGCCAGCAGCTTGTTGGGACAGGGGTTGGGTACGGACTATGGCTACACCTTC.